The 19 T cell receptor beta chains listed next were all sequenced from one sample in a study of somatic mutations in cytotoxic T cells in rheumatoid arthritis. Repertoires were generated with immunoSEQ multiplex PCR, while TCRdb's copy carries only in-frame clones and drops some. The sample yields roughly 32,000 clones, 82% seen once. Sequencing input: CD8+ T cells sorted from blood. These receptors all stem from an adult with rheumatoid arthritis.

DNA of the CDR3: TGTGCCAGCAGCTTAACCTCGCGCCTCAATGAGCAGTTCTTC. This codes for CASSLTSRLNEQFF. The J gene is TRBJ2-1, the V gene TRBV7-6; D is uncertain. Germline assignment: CDR1 SGHVS and CDR2 FNYEAQ. The CDR3 consists of 14 residues. The V end was cut by 2 bases, the J end by 6 bases, with 11 bases between.

This clone occurred a few times. The V call is TRBV10-3, the J call TRBJ2-7, with TRBD1 matching over 7 bases. This CDR3 region has 15 residues. CDR1 is ENHRY and CDR2 is SYGVKD in the germline V gene. V shed 8 bases and J 4 bases; nucleotides not matched to a gene: 14. In DNA, the CDR3 is TGTGCCATCGTCTCTTATTCACAGGGGTGGTACGAGCAGTACTTC. Amino acids: CAIVSYSQGWYEQYF.

The rearrangement uses TRBV5-4 and TRBJ1-5, with no clear D. This CDR3 comprises 13 residues. Between the trimmed V and J ends, which lost 1 base and 5 bases, there was a span of 7 bases. Germline loops: CDR1 SGHNT, CDR2 YYREEE (reference sequence). This CDR3 is CASSLTPDQPQHF. CDR3 DNA: TGTGCCAGCAGCTTGACTCCGGATCAGCCCCAGCATTTT.

The J gene is TRBJ2-7, the V gene TRBV5-1, with no clear D. With 3 bases removed from V and 2 bases from J, the gap between germline ends came to 0 bases. From germline, CDR1 is SGHRS and CDR2 YFSETQ. This CDR3 has 10 residues. The CDR3 coding sequence is TGCGCCAGCAGCTCCTACGAGCAGTACTTC. Protein sequence: CASSSYEQYF.

The chain uses TRBV2 and TRBJ2-7; 8 bases are shared with TRBD1. The junction had 9 bases not matched to a gene; V was cut back by 5 bases and J by 3 bases. CDR1 is SNHLY, CDR2 FYNNEI, per germline. CDR3 length equals 15 residues. In DNA form, the CDR3 reads TGTGCCAGCAGTTCCCCGGACAGGGCCGGCTACGAGCAGTACTTC. It translates to CASSSPDRAGYEQYF.

This chain joins TRBV6-1 and TRBJ1-3; D may be TRBD1 (5 bases). CDR1 and CDR2 from the germline V gene are MNHNS and SASEGT. CDR3 length: 14 residues. V gave up 4 bases and J gave up 4 bases, with 11 bases separating them. CDR3 DNA sequence: TGTGCCAGCAGTGTGCGGGGGGACGGAAACACCATATATTTT. Translated: CASSVRGDGNTIYF.

The chain combines TRBV29-1 with TRBJ1-4; D gene ambiguous. Deletions cut 5 bases from V and 0 bases from J, with 10 bases between. CDR1 SQVTM and CDR2 ANQGSEA come from the germline V gene. CDR3 length: 14 amino acids. The CDR3 protein is CSVLDGATNEKLFF. The CDR3, as DNA: TGCAGCGTTTTGGACGGGGCAACTAATGAAAAACTGTTTTTT.

V gene TRBV19 combines with J gene TRBJ1-5; D remains ambiguous. Deletions cut 3 bases from V and 9 bases from J, with 12 bases between. The CDR3 is 13 residues long. Per germline, CDR1 LNHDA and CDR2 SQIVND (reference sequence). The CDR3 sequence is CASSIRALRPQHF. For the CDR3, the DNA is TGTGCCAGTAGTATCCGAGCCCTTCGGCCCCAGCATTTT.

The J gene is TRBJ2-1, the V gene TRBV2; D is unclear. Germline loops: CDR1 SNHLY, CDR2 FYNNEI. V lost 7 bases to trimming and J lost 5 bases, with 9 bases between them. This CDR3 is 12 amino acids long. The CDR3 DNA follows: TGTGCCAGCAACGGCCCTAACAATGAGCAGTTCTTC. It specifies CASNGPNNEQFF.

V gene TRBV7-2 combines with J gene TRBJ2-5; D remains unclear. Deletions cut 1 base from V and 0 bases from J, with 12 bases between. From germline, CDR1 is SGHTA and CDR2 FQGNSA. The CDR3 is made up of 16 amino acids. The CDR3 reads CASSLEVIGYQETQYF. CDR3 DNA sequence: TGTGCCAGCAGCTTAGAGGTCATAGGGTACCAAGAGACCCAGTACTTC.

The rearrangement joins TRBV27 to TRBJ2-6; a possible D gene is TRBD2 (5 bases). This CDR3 has 18 residues. V lost 3 bases, J lost 0 bases, and 15 bases lay in between. Germline CDR1 MNHEY, CDR2 SMNVEV (reference sequence). The CDR3 nucleotides read TGTGCCAGCAGTTTCATCGGTCGGGGAAACTCTGGGGCCAACGTCCTGACTTTC. Its translation is CASSFIGRGNSGANVLTF.

This sequence joins TRBV7-9 and TRBJ2-2; 9 nucleotides agree with TRBD2. Trimming at V came to 4 bases and at J to 1 base, leaving 4 bases not matched to a gene. Germline CDR1 SEHNR, CDR2 FQNEAQ (reference sequence). The CDR3 spans 16 residues. The CDR3 loop is CASSSAGGENTGELFF. For the CDR3, the DNA is TGTGCCAGCAGCTCCGCGGGAGGGGAGAACACCGGGGAGCTGTTTTTT.

The chain is built from TRBV6-1 and TRBJ1-1, with 8 bases identical to TRBD1. The germline gives CDR1 MNHNS, CDR2 SASEGT. There are 13 residues in the CDR3. Losses at the gene ends were 4 bases for V and 5 bases for J; bases not matched to a gene: 3. The CDR3 nucleotides read TGTGCCAGCAGTGGGACAGGGTCGACTGAAGCTTTCTTT. Encoded protein: CASSGTGSTEAFF.

This clone is a singleton in its sample. This chain links TRBV6-6 with TRBJ1-2; D uncertain. The germline V gene encodes CDR1 MNHNY and CDR2 SVGAGI (reference sequence). With 4 bases removed from V and 2 bases from J, the gap between germline ends came to 14 bases. This CDR3 has 15 amino acids. CDR3 sequence (DNA): TGTGCCAGCAGTTTCCCTGACAACGGGAACTATGGCTACACCTTC. Translating it yields CASSFPDNGNYGYTF.

CDR3 amino acids: CASSLARSTDTQYF. For the CDR3, the DNA is TGCGCCAGCAGCTTGGCCCGCAGCACAGATACGCAGTATTTT. The rearrangement links TRBV5-1 to TRBJ2-3; D is ambiguous. The V and J ends lost 0 bases and 0 bases respectively, with 5 bases between them. CDR1 and CDR2 from the germline V gene are SGHRS and YFSETQ. The CDR3 is 14 residues long.

This CDR3 reads CASSGLTGVNTEAFF. The CDR3 nucleotides are TGTGCCAGCTCGGGGCTTACAGGAGTGAACACTGAAGCTTTCTTT. This chain uses TRBV6-6 with TRBJ1-1; D possibly corresponds to TRBD1 (5 bases). The germline gives CDR1 MNHNY, CDR2 SVGAGI (reference sequence). The V end lost 8 bases, the J end lost 0 bases, and 16 bases lay between the germline ends. The length of the CDR3 is 15 residues.

V gene TRBV4-1 combines with J gene TRBJ1-1, with a weak D call TRBD1 (6 bases). V was trimmed by 8 bases and J by 1 base, leaving 14 bases between them. Looked up from germline, CDR1 is MGHRA and CDR2 is YSYEKL. The CDR3 runs to 14 residues. DNA of the CDR3: TGCGCCAGCCTGGGGCGGGGGGCGAACACTGAAGCTTTCTTT. It translates to CASLGRGANTEAFF.

The genes are TRBV7-9 and TRBJ2-1, with 9 bases aligning to TRBD2. The V gene's germline CDR1 is SEHNR and CDR2 FQNEAQ (reference sequence). The CDR3 runs 14 residues. Losses at the gene ends were 10 bases for V and 0 bases for J; bases not matched to a gene: 4. CDR3 in amino acids: CATAGGSSYNEQFF. The CDR3 region has the DNA TGTGCCACGGCGGGGGGGAGCTCCTACAATGAGCAGTTCTTC.

This sequence joins TRBV28 and TRBJ2-2, with D uncertain. This CDR3 has 15 amino acids. The V end lost 6 bases, the J end lost 1 base, and 12 bases lay between the germline ends. From germline, CDR1 is MDHEN and CDR2 SYDVKM. The CDR3: CASRSLTENTGELFF. As DNA, the CDR3 is TGTGCCAGCAGGAGTCTAACAGAGAACACCGGGGAGCTGTTTTTT.